The clone carrying this T cell receptor (beta chain) was seen a handful of times. Its specificity is unknown. TCRdb reprocessed the 5' RACE reads via MiXCR and lists one record per CDR3 protein. There are some 280,000 distinct CDR3 sequences in the sample; around 16% occur only once, and around 23% lies in the top ten. Germline values: CDR1 SGHRS, CDR2 YFSETQ. This CDR3 is 14 amino acids long. The V end was cut by 4 bases, the J end by 9 bases, with 17 bases between. The sample originates from a study of T-cell memory formation after mild COVID-19. General study points: Some clones that responded turned up in pre-infection memory, which suggests that cross-reactive memory joined in.

The sequencing sample was made of PBMCs or a T cell subset sorted from them (not recorded which). The sequence was collected from a man aged 18-30 years who had mild COVID-19 (a few samples of this study predate the infection). Cell type and time point are not known. The chain employs TRBV5-1 and TRBJ2-1; D gene uncertain. The CDR3 region is CASSPIPAPGEQFF. In nucleotides, the CDR3 is TGCGCCAGCAGCCCGATTCCGGCCCCCGGTGAGCAGTTCTTC.